These T cell receptor beta chains were read from a single sample in a study of multiple sclerosis patients with progressive multifocal leukoencephalopathy. Libraries were prepared by immunoSEQ multiplex PCR; TCRdb keeps only in-frame clonotypes and omits some of them. Of about 30,000 clones listed, over 75% were seen once; the top ten hold under 4%. This sample comprised PBMCs, obtained from a patient treated with natalizumab. These receptor sequences come from a human donor with progressive multifocal leukoencephalopathy. Both conserved end residues are part of each CDR3. The D gene is left open where the match is weak. Expanded clones are given a class, and other clones once, few, many or no size at all.

size	J	V	D	CDR3	DNA
-	TRBJ1-4	TRBV12-5	TRBD1	CASGLLLTQGEKLFF	TGTGCTAGTGGTTTACTACTCACACAGGGGGAAAAACTGTTTTTT
-	TRBJ1-1	TRBV5-1	-	CASSGVDYTEAFF	TGCGCCAGCAGCGGGGTGGACTACACTGAAGCTTTCTTT
-	TRBJ2-7	TRBV30	TRBD1	CAWRQDRDSYEQYF	TGTGCCTGGAGGCAGGACAGGGATAGCTACGAGCAGTACTTC
-	TRBJ2-1	TRBV6-1	TRBD2	CASRKAGGNNEQFF	TGTGCCAGCAGGAAAGCGGGAGGGAACAATGAGCAGTTCTTC
-	TRBJ2-7	TRBV5-1	-	CASSPPGRRYEQYF	TGCGCCAGCAGCCCTCCGGGACGGCGCTACGAGCAGTACTTC
-	TRBJ1-1	TRBV2	-	CASSVQGGNTEAFF	TGTGCCAGCAGTGTGCAGGGTGGGAACACTGAAGCTTTCTTT
-	TRBJ1-1	TRBV29-1	-	CSTQGRGSEAFF	TGCAGCACCCAAGGGCGGGGCTCTGAAGCTTTCTTT
-	TRBJ2-1	TRBV14	-	CASSQLGAKSSYNEQFF	TGTGCCAGCAGCCAGTTAGGAGCAAAGAGCTCCTACAATGAGCAGTTCTTC
-	TRBJ2-7	TRBV7-2	-	CASSLVAAGQYF	TGTGCCAGCAGCTTAGTCGCAGCGGGGCAGTACTTC
-	TRBJ2-7	TRBV7-9	-	CASSLEEGSPYEQYF	TGTGCCAGCAGCTTAGAGGAGGGTTCCCCCTACGAGCAGTACTTC
-	TRBJ1-2	TRBV28	-	CASSPEYVYGYTF	TGTGCCAGCAGTCCAGAATACGTTTATGGCTACACCTTC
-	TRBJ1-1	TRBV6-1	-	CASSDKAVLNTEAFF	TGTGCCAGCAGTGATAAAGCGGTATTGAACACTGAAGCTTTCTTT
-	TRBJ2-7	TRBV27	-	CASSSLLSTLTDTYEQYF	TGTGCCAGCAGTTCTCTCTTATCGACCTTGACTGATACCTACGAGCAGTACTTC
-	TRBJ1-2	TRBV20-1	-	CSALDSNGYTF	TGCAGTGCGTTGGACAGTAATGGCTACACCTTC
once	TRBJ1-1	TRBV7-8	-	CASSLAVSGNTEAFF	TGTGCCAGCAGCTTAGCGGTTTCGGGGAACACTGAAGCTTTCTTT
few	TRBJ1-2	TRBV9	-	CASSPRGPAYGYTF	TGTGCCAGCAGCCCCCGAGGGCCAGCCTATGGCTACACCTTC
-	TRBJ1-4	TRBV6-5	-	CASSRIDSPEKLFF	TGTGCCAGCAGTCGAATAGATAGTCCGGAAAAACTGTTTTTT
-	TRBJ2-2	TRBV7-7	-	CASSVRTGTGELFF	TGTGCTAGCAGCGTCAGAACAGGGACCGGGGAGCTGTTTTTT
-	TRBJ2-6	TRBV7-9	-	CASSSSKTGAPSGANVLTF	TGTGCCAGCAGCTCCAGCAAGACAGGTGCCCCGTCTGGGGCCAACGTCCTGACTTTC
few	TRBJ2-7	TRBV19	TRBD1	CASSIGQGGEQYF	TGTGCCAGTAGTATCGGACAGGGAGGCGAGCAGTACTTC
-	TRBJ1-2	TRBV9	-	CASSPQRGYGYTF	TGTGCCAGCAGCCCACAGCGAGGCTATGGCTACACCTTC
-	TRBJ1-2	TRBV6-5	-	CASSRDGYYGYTF	TGTGCCAGCAGCAGGGACGGCTACTATGGCTACACCTTC
-	TRBJ2-7	TRBV5-1	-	CASSLGARVSYEQYF	TGCGCCAGCAGCTTGGGAGCCAGGGTGAGCTACGAGCAGTACTTC
-	TRBJ2-2	TRBV27	TRBD1	CASTSSPDRDTGELFF	TGTGCCAGCACCTCTAGCCCGGACAGGGACACCGGGGAGCTGTTTTTT
-	TRBJ1-2	TRBV27	-	CASSLSPTAVYGYTF	TGTGCCAGCAGTTTATCTCCGACAGCGGTCTATGGCTACACCTTC
-	TRBJ2-7	TRBV6-6	-	CASSFPRGAGYEQYF	TGTGCCAGCAGTTTCCCCCGGGGGGCGGGCTACGAGCAGTACTTC
-	TRBJ2-6	TRBV19	TRBD1	CASSRDSASGANVLTF	TGTGCCAGTTCCCGGGACAGCGCCTCTGGGGCCAACGTCCTGACTTTC
-	TRBJ2-7	TRBV7-2	-	CASSLGSGTYYEQYF	TGTGCCAGCAGCTTAGGTAGCGGTACGTACTACGAGCAGTACTTC
-	TRBJ2-2	TRBV5-6	-	CASSLSWNTGELFF	TGTGCCAGCAGCTTGTCCTGGAACACCGGGGAGCTGTTTTTT
-	TRBJ2-4	TRBV19	-	CASSSQGGAPKNIQYF	TGTGCCAGTAGCTCCCAGGGGGGGGCACCCAAAAACATTCAGTACTTC
-	TRBJ2-2	TRBV29-1	TRBD1	CSVEGHRGNTGELFF	TGCAGCGTTGAAGGTCACAGGGGGAACACCGGGGAGCTGTTTTTT
-	TRBJ2-1	TRBV7-2	TRBD2	CASSSSSGTYNEQFF	TGTGCCAGCAGCTCGAGTAGCGGGACCTACAATGAGCAGTTCTTC
-	TRBJ1-1	TRBV2	-	CASSVVGSGTTAFF	TGTGCCAGCAGTGTGGTTGGAAGCGGGACCACCGCTTTCTTT
-	TRBJ2-1	TRBV6-1	TRBD2	CASSLAGSSYNEQFF	TGTGCCAGCAGCCTAGCGGGCAGCTCCTACAATGAGCAGTTCTTC
once	TRBJ2-7	TRBV5-1	-	CASRPTAGSSYEQYF	TGCGCCAGCAGGCCGACTGCCGGTAGCTCCTACGAGCAGTACTTC
-	TRBJ2-3	TRBV6-6	TRBD2	CASAGTSATDTQYF	TGTGCCAGTGCCGGGACTAGCGCCACAGATACGCAGTATTTT
-	TRBJ1-4	TRBV11-2	TRBD1	CASSLWTGQEKLFF	TGTGCCAGCAGCTTATGGACAGGGCAGGAGAAACTGTTTTTT
-	TRBJ2-1	TRBV7-8	TRBD2	CASTSGTSPLSSYNEQFF	TGTGCCAGCACGTCCGGGACTAGCCCCCTAAGCTCCTACAATGAGCAGTTCTTC
-	TRBJ1-3	TRBV11-3	TRBD1	CASSLGQGPGNTIYF	TGTGCCAGCAGCTTGGGACAGGGCCCTGGAAACACCATATATTTT
-	TRBJ1-2	TRBV19	-	CASSPRGGNYGYTF	TGTGCCAGTAGTCCCCGGGGAGGGAACTATGGCTACACCTTC
-	TRBJ1-5	TRBV28	-	CASRLRGIAGNQPQHF	TGTGCCAGCAGACTACGGGGGATTGCTGGCAATCAGCCCCAGCATTTT
-	TRBJ2-7	TRBV5-6	-	CASSLRGGPYEQYF	TGTGCCAGCAGCTTGAGGGGCGGACCCTACGAGCAGTACTTC
-	TRBJ1-4	TRBV18	-	CASSPNRGTTNEKLFF	TGTGCCAGCTCACCAAACCGCGGCACAACTAATGAAAAACTGTTTTTT
-	TRBJ1-5	TRBV2	TRBD1	CASTPMGTVNQPQHF	TGTGCCAGCACCCCCATGGGGACAGTCAATCAGCCCCAGCATTTT
few	TRBJ2-1	TRBV19	TRBD2	CASSIGTSGYNEQFF	TGTGCCAGTAGTATAGGGACTAGCGGTTACAATGAGCAGTTCTTC
-	TRBJ2-2	TRBV11-2	TRBD2	CASSLDGTSPRVRTGELFF	TGTGCCAGCAGCTTAGATGGGACTAGCCCCCGGGTGAGGACCGGGGAGCTGTTTTTT
-	TRBJ2-1	TRBV6-6	-	CASSPPGRSSYNEQFF	TGTGCCAGCAGTCCCCCAGGGAGGAGCTCCTACAATGAGCAGTTCTTC
-	TRBJ1-1	TRBV20-1	TRBD1	CSARTGEAFF	TGCAGTGCCAGGACAGGGGAAGCTTTCTTT
-	TRBJ1-5	TRBV27	TRBD1	CASRRTGPPQPQHF	TGTGCCAGCAGGCGGACAGGGCCCCCTCAGCCCCAGCATTTT
-	TRBJ1-2	TRBV5-4	TRBD1	CASSEGQGIYGYTF	TGTGCCAGCAGCGAGGGACAGGGGATCTATGGCTACACCTTC
-	TRBJ2-3	TRBV9	TRBD2	CASNRGGSTDTQYF	TGTGCCAGCAACCGGGGGGGTAGCACAGATACGCAGTATTTT
-	TRBJ1-5	TRBV12-5	TRBD1	CASGLPLTSGTGSNQPQHF	TGTGCTAGTGGTTTGCCACTTACCTCTGGGACAGGGAGCAATCAGCCCCAGCATTTT
-	TRBJ1-2	TRBV7-9	-	CASSLSANYGYTF	TGTGCCAGCAGCTTGTCCGCTAACTATGGCTACACCTTC